This TCR beta chain was identified in a study of PD-1 blockade in classical Hodgkin lymphoma. Overall study results and limits: It was reported that newly diagnosed patients had less baseline TCR diversity than healthy donors. After ASCT, patients who started nivolumab under 1 year later were excluded.

TCRdb keeps only in-frame clones here, not all; method: immunoSEQ multiplex PCR. The table lists 40,000 to 65,000 clones, more than 65% of them singletons. Each and every patient relapsed after autologous stem cell transplantation, and patients got differing brentuximab vedotin exposure. Patients had relapsed/refractory classical Hodgkin lymphoma with complete response, partial response or progressive disease as best response. Worth noting for this clone: As yet, its antigen is unknown.

The germline gives CDR1 SEHNR, CDR2 FQNEAQ (reference sequence). After removal of 1 base from V and 11 bases from J, the junction contained 4 bases not matched to a gene. CDR3 length: 12 residues. V gene TRBV7-9 combines with J gene TRBJ1-1; 7 bases fit TRBD1. Sequences were derived from peripheral blood mononuclear cells (PBMCs), sampled at baseline. This receptor was identified in a human donor with classical Hodgkin lymphoma. The CDR3 coding sequence is TGTGCCAGCAGCTTAGTAGACAGGGATGCTTTCTTT. Protein product: CASSLVDRDAFF. The entire variable domain, with the rest obtained from reference TRBV7-9 and TRBJ1-1, is as follows: DTGVSQNPRHKITKRGQNVTFRCDPISEHNRLYWYRQTLGQGPEFLTYFQNEAQLEKSRLLSDRFSAERPKGSFSTLEIQRTEQGDSAMYLCASSLVDRDAFFGQGTRLTVV.